Following are 32 T cell receptor beta chains from one sample sequenced in a study of TIL therapy for anti-PD-1-resistant metastatic lung cancer. This was the immunoSEQ v3 assay. This table comes from immunoSEQ multiplex PCR, and its TCRdb copy is limited to in-frame clones, with some not included. The sample has 9,100 or so clones; 65% to 80% are singletons. Time point in this sample: pre-treatment sample, taken before nivolumab and TIL therapy. Tumor tissue came from excised metastases, mostly pleural nodules or supraclavicular lymph nodes. The sample consisted of tumor tissue, taken at baseline. All receptors derive from a person aged 30 to 80 with non-small cell lung cancer.

The chain joins TRBV7-6 to TRBJ2-3; TRBD2 aligns across 12 bases. Germline V gene data show CDR1 as SGHVS and CDR2 as FNYEAQ. CDR3 length equals 16 residues. J was trimmed by 6 bases and V by 0 bases; bases with no gene match: 4. This CDR3 is CASSLAASGRADTQYF. The CDR3 DNA reads TGTGCCAGCAGCTTAGCGGCTAGCGGGAGGGCCGATACGCAGTATTTT.

This clone occurred a few times. This chain connects TRBV5-1 to TRBJ1-1; no reliable D call. Trimming left V 0 bases short and J 3 bases short, with 9 bases between. This CDR3 spans 14 amino acids. The germline gives CDR1 SGHRS, CDR2 YFSETQ. The CDR3: CASSLGESYTEAFF. The CDR3 nucleotides read TGCGCCAGCAGCTTGGGGGAGAGCTACACTGAAGCTTTCTTT.

This chain joins TRBV5-4 and TRBJ2-2; D unclear. Germline loops: CDR1 SGHNT, CDR2 YYREEE (reference sequence). V was trimmed by 0 bases and J by 7 bases, leaving 4 bases between them. The CDR3 sequence is 12 residues long. The CDR3 nucleotides are TGTGCCAGCAGCTTGGCAATCGGGGAGCTGTTTTTT. Translated: CASSLAIGELFF.

This clone was seen once. The genes are TRBV28 and TRBJ1-1, with TRBD1 identical over 7 bases. Germline CDR1 reads MDHEN; CDR2 reads SYDVKM. The CDR3 loop spans 15 amino acids. J gave up 1 base and V 3 bases, and 5 bases lay outside the gene matches. CDR3 nucleotides: TGTGCCAGCAGTTTGCACAGGGGCGGGAACACTGAAGCTTTCTTT. The encoded protein is CASSLHRGGNTEAFF.

This chain uses TRBV7-2 with TRBJ2-1; perhaps D is TRBD1 or TRBD2 (5 bases each). Trimming left V 1 base short and J 0 bases short, with 10 bases between. The CDR3 covers 16 residues. Germline CDR1 is SGHTA and CDR2 is FQGNSA. The CDR3: CASSLGGALSYNEQFF. In DNA form, the CDR3 reads TGTGCCAGCAGCTTAGGAGGGGCCCTCTCCTACAATGAGCAGTTCTTC.

The rearrangement uses TRBV5-1 and TRBJ1-4; D perhaps matches TRBD1 (5 bases). Germline CDR1 is SGHRS and CDR2 is YFSETQ. CDR3 length: 13 amino acids. V was cut by 8 bases and J by 4 bases, with 12 bases left in between. CDR3 amino acids: CASSRADNEKLFF. CDR3 nucleotide sequence: TGCGCCAGTTCCAGGGCTGATAATGAAAAACTGTTTTTT.

The rearrangement links TRBV5-1 to TRBJ2-2; the match to TRBD1 covers 9 bases. J was trimmed by 5 bases and V by 4 bases; bases with no gene match: 6. This CDR3 has 15 residues. Germline CDR1 and CDR2: SGHRS and YFSETQ. The CDR3 DNA is TGCGCCAGCAGCGGGGGACAGGGAGGGACCGGGGAGCTGTTTTTT. The encoded protein is CASSGGQGGTGELFF.

The chain is built from TRBV5-8 and TRBJ1-3; no clear D. Germline lookup yields CDR1 SGHTS and CDR2 YDEGEE. This CDR3 region has 15 residues. The V end was cut by 1 base, the J end by 0 bases, with 8 bases between. CDR3 loop: CASSLRAGSGNTIYF. CDR3 coding DNA: TGTGCCAGCAGCTTGAGGGCAGGCTCTGGAAACACCATATATTTT.

The V gene is TRBV14, the J gene TRBJ2-4, with D perhaps TRBD2 (6 bases). Trimming took off 4 bases at V and 7 bases at J, with 11 bases between the two ends. This CDR3 region has 13 residues. Germline V gene sequence: CDR1 SGHDN, CDR2 FVKESK. The chain's CDR3 is CASSPTRGNIQYF. The CDR3, as DNA: TGTGCCAGCAGCCCGACACGGGGGAACATTCAGTACTTC. Combining the CDR3 with reference TRBV14 and TRBJ2-4 gives the whole variable domain EAGVTQFPSHSVIEKGQTVTLRCDPISGHDNLYWYRRVMGKEIKFLLHFVKESKQDESGMPNNRFLAERTGGTYSTLKVQPAELEDSGVYFCASSPTRGNIQYFGAGTRLSVL.

The J gene is TRBJ2-5, the V gene TRBV28; 9 nucleotides line up with TRBD2. The CDR3 contains 16 residues. Germline V gene sequence: CDR1 MDHEN, CDR2 SYDVKM. V gave up 5 bases and J gave up 5 bases; unmatched junction bases: 12. The CDR3 here is CASSPGLAELGETQYF. The CDR3 nucleotides are TGTGCCAGCAGTCCGGGACTAGCCGAGCTGGGGGAGACCCAGTACTTC.

This sequence joins TRBV6-5 and TRBJ1-6; 8 bases are shared with TRBD1. The germline V gene has CDR1 MNHEY and CDR2 SVGAGI. CDR3 size: 14 residues. Trimming at V came to 10 bases and at J to 8 bases, leaving 10 bases not matched to a gene. The CDR3 loop is CATRNGQGDSPLHF. The CDR3 bases are TGTGCCACTCGCAACGGACAGGGCGATTCACCCCTCCACTTT.

This clone was picked up a small number of times. CDR3 region: CASSGYRGSTEAFF. In DNA, the CDR3 is TGTGCCAGCAGCGGATACCGGGGCTCCACTGAAGCTTTCTTT. This chain joins TRBV7-3 and TRBJ1-1, with D maybe TRBD1 (5 bases). CDR1 is SGHTA and CDR2 is FQGTGA in the germline V gene. Trimming shortened V by 5 bases and J by 4 bases, and 14 bases separated the two germline ends. This CDR3 has 14 residues.

The rearrangement uses TRBV7-8 and TRBJ2-1; TRBD1 aligns across 10 bases. The CDR3 extends over 16 amino acids. V lost 1 base to trimming and J lost 7 bases; unmatched junction nucleotides: 7. Germline V lookup: CDR1 SGHVS, CDR2 FQNEAQ. This CDR3 is CASSLDDRGHFNEQFF. The CDR3 nucleotides are TGTGCCAGCAGCTTAGACGACAGGGGGCATTTTAATGAGCAGTTCTTC.

This clone was observed a single time. J is TRBJ1-6 and V is TRBV7-9; the D gene is possibly TRBD1 (5 bases). In germline, CDR1 is SEHNR, CDR2 FQNEAQ (reference sequence). This CDR3 is 15 amino acids long. The V and J ends lost 4 bases and 6 bases respectively, with 13 bases between them. CDR3 nucleotide sequence: TGTGCCAGCAGCTCTTCCGGGACGGTTAATTCACCCCTCCACTTT. Encoded protein: CASSSSGTVNSPLHF.

V usage is TRBV4-3 and J usage is TRBJ1-1; no clear D. With 0 bases removed from V and 1 base from J, the gap between germline ends came to 3 bases. CDR1 and CDR2 from the germline V gene are LGHNA and YSLEER. This CDR3 is built from 13 residues. The CDR3 protein is CASSQEANTEAFF. In nucleotides, the CDR3 is TGCGCCAGCAGCCAAGAGGCGAACACTGAAGCTTTCTTT.

This chain links TRBV4-3 with TRBJ1-3, with a weak D call TRBD1 (5 bases). This CDR3 contains 14 residues. CDR1 is LGHNA and CDR2 is YSLEER in the germline V gene. With 0 bases removed from V and 3 bases from J, the gap between germline ends came to 6 bases. CDR3 residues: CASSQEGVGNTIYF. The CDR3 DNA reads as TGCGCCAGCAGCCAAGAAGGGGTTGGAAACACCATATATTTT.

V gene TRBV19 combines with J gene TRBJ1-5, with 7 bases matching TRBD1. The ends lost 1 base at V and 0 bases at J; junction bases unmatched: 3. This CDR3 is built from 16 residues. The germline V gene has CDR1 LNHDA and CDR2 SQIVND (reference sequence). The CDR3 DNA sequence: TGTGCCAGTAGTATAGCTACAGGGGATAGCAATCAGCCCCAGCATTTT. Encoded protein: CASSIATGDSNQPQHF.

The chain employs TRBV11-3 and TRBJ2-7, with 7 bases identical to TRBD2. The germline V gene has CDR1 SGHNT and CDR2 YENEEA. The CDR3 is 13 residues long. V gave up 5 bases and J gave up 3 bases; unmatched junction bases: 4. The CDR3, as DNA: TGTGCCAGCAGCCGGACTAGTTACTACGAGCAGTACTTC. It translates to CASSRTSYYEQYF.

The rearrangement uses TRBV6-5 and TRBJ1-3; no clear D gene. V was clipped by 2 bases and J by 0 bases, with 11 bases between them. The CDR3 contains 16 residues. Germline lookup yields CDR1 MNHEY and CDR2 SVGAGI. The CDR3 region has the DNA TGTGCCAGCAGTTACGAACCCCCCAGCTCTGGAAACACCATATATTTT. It translates to CASSYEPPSSGNTIYF.

The J gene is TRBJ1-6, the V gene TRBV5-5, with 9 positions matching TRBD1. The CDR3 has 15 amino acids. J was trimmed by 8 bases and V by 3 bases; bases with no gene match: 6. Germline values: CDR1 SGHKS, CDR2 YYEKEE (reference sequence). CDR3 bases: TGTGCCAGCAGCTCCACGGGACAGGGCGATTCACCCCTCCACTTT. Protein sequence: CASSSTGQGDSPLHF.

This clone is judged medium-sized (0.01 to 0.1%). The chain combines TRBV5-1 with TRBJ1-5; a weak D match, TRBD1 (5 bases). This CDR3 is 14 amino acids long. Germline values: CDR1 SGHRS, CDR2 YFSETQ. Trimming stripped 0 bases from V and 5 bases from J, with 9 bases between. The CDR3 nucleotides read TGCGCCAGCAGCTTGGGCAGGGACGATCAGCCCCAGCATTTT. It specifies CASSLGRDDQPQHF.

Only a few counts were recorded for this clone. This chain links TRBV6-5 with TRBJ2-7; D remains unclear. V gave up 6 bases and J gave up 2 bases, with 11 bases separating them. CDR3 length: 13 residues. The germline V gene has CDR1 MNHEY and CDR2 SVGAGI. The CDR3 DNA reads as TGTGCCAGCAGCTTCGCAGTTACCTACGAGCAGTACTTC. This codes for CASSFAVTYEQYF.

Comment on this clone: The same CDR3 arises from other DNA sequences in this sample as well. The chain has TRBV28 and TRBJ1-2, with a tentative D call TRBD1 (5 bases). The germline V gene encodes CDR1 MDHEN and CDR2 SYDVKM. Trimming removed 6 bases at V and 0 bases at J, with 14 bases between. The CDR3 totals 15 residues. CDR3 DNA sequence: TGTGCCAGCAGCCTTCCAGGGCACCCTAACTATGGCTACACCTTC. This sequence encodes CASSLPGHPNYGYTF.

The rearrangement joins TRBV7-9 to TRBJ2-1; D is possibly TRBD2 (6 bases). The V and J ends lost 3 bases and 1 base respectively, with 16 bases between them. The CDR3 loop spans 17 amino acids. Per germline, CDR1 SEHNR and CDR2 FQNEAQ (reference sequence). Here the CDR3 reads CASSFTSRGLSYNEQFF. DNA of the CDR3: TGTGCCAGCAGCTTCACCAGCCGGGGGTTGTCCTACAATGAGCAGTTCTTC.

The chain uses TRBV5-6 and TRBJ2-3; D is uncertain. The V gene lost 2 bases and the J gene lost 2 bases, with 12 bases spanning the gap. Germline assignment: CDR1 SGHDT and CDR2 YYEEEE. This CDR3 contains 15 residues. CDR3 amino acids: CASSLFPPYTDTQYF. The DNA for the CDR3 is TGTGCCAGCAGCTTATTTCCCCCATACACAGATACGCAGTATTTT.

This chain connects TRBV7-8 to TRBJ2-7; D remains unclear. Looked up from germline, CDR1 is SGHVS and CDR2 is FQNEAQ. Trimming took 1 base from V and 4 from J, leaving 8 bases between them. This CDR3 region has 13 residues. The CDR3 protein is CASSLGQIYEQYF. The CDR3 DNA reads TGTGCCAGCAGCTTAGGGCAGATTTACGAGCAGTACTTC.

The chain combines TRBV4-1 with TRBJ2-1; TRBD2 matches 8 bases. In germline, CDR1 is MGHRA, CDR2 YSYEKL. V was clipped by 1 base and J by 2 bases; unmatched bases: 7. The CDR3 runs 17 residues. The CDR3 DNA follows: TGCGCCAGCAGCCAAGGGAATTGGGGACTAGCCTACAATGAGCAGTTCTTC. This translates into CASSQGNWGLAYNEQFF.

This chain uses TRBV7-8 with TRBJ1-2; D not resolved. Germline lookup yields CDR1 SGHVS and CDR2 FQNEAQ. The CDR3 loop spans 17 amino acids. V lost 0 bases, J lost 5 bases, and 19 bases lay in between. CDR3 loop: CASSLAGLGSRSYGYTF. The CDR3, as DNA: TGTGCCAGCAGCTTAGCCGGATTAGGGTCCCGCAGTTATGGCTACACCTTC. Variable domain in full (rest from reference TRBV7-8 and TRBJ1-2): GAGVSQSPRYKVAKRGQDVALRCDPISGHVSLFWYQQALGQGPEFLTYFQNEAQLDKSGLPSDRFFAERPEGSVSTLKIQRTQQEDSAVYLCASSLAGLGSRSYGYTFGSGTRLTVV.

V is TRBV27 and J is TRBJ2-5; D possibly corresponds to TRBD2 (6 bases). V was shortened by 6 bases and J by 0 bases, with 8 bases between the two germline ends. The CDR3 contains 13 residues. Germline V gene sequence: CDR1 MNHEY, CDR2 SMNVEV (reference sequence). The CDR3 reads CASRGLYQETQYF. As DNA, the CDR3 is TGTGCCAGCAGGGGACTGTACCAAGAGACCCAGTACTTC.

V and J are TRBV5-1 and TRBJ1-1, with D maybe TRBD1 (5 bases). Germline CDR1 and CDR2: SGHRS and YFSETQ. This CDR3 has 12 amino acids. Trimming left V 5 bases short and J 4 bases short, with 9 bases between. Here the CDR3 DNA reads TGCGCCAGCAGTTCCGGGGGCACTGAAGCTTTCTTT. It codes for CASSSGGTEAFF.

The chain employs TRBV9 and TRBJ2-1; 7 bases agree with TRBD2. CDR1 and CDR2 (germline): SGDLS, YYNGEE. CDR3 length: 16 amino acids. V lost 4 bases to trimming and J lost 3 bases; unmatched junction nucleotides: 10. The CDR3 region is CASSPHESGNYNEQFF. CDR3 in DNA: TGTGCCAGCAGCCCCCATGAAAGCGGGAACTACAATGAGCAGTTCTTC.

This chain joins TRBV5-4 and TRBJ1-1, with 8 bases identical to TRBD1. The CDR3 runs to 15 residues. The germline V gene has CDR1 SGHNT and CDR2 YYREEE (reference sequence). Trimming cost V 4 bases and J 4 bases; bases outside gene matches: 9. The CDR3 coding sequence is TGTGCCAGCAGCAGCCGACAGGGGTGGGTCACTGAAGCTTTCTTT. It yields the protein CASSSRQGWVTEAFF.